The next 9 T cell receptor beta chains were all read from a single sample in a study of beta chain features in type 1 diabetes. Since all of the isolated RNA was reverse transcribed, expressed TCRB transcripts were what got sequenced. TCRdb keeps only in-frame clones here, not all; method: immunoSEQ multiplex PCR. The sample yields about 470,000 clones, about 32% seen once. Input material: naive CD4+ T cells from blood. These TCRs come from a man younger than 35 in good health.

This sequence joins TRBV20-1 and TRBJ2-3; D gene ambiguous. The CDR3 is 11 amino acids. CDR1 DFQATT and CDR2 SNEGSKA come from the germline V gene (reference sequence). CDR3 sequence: CGGDSTDTQYF. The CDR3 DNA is TGCGGTGGGGATAGCACAGATACGCAGTATTTT.

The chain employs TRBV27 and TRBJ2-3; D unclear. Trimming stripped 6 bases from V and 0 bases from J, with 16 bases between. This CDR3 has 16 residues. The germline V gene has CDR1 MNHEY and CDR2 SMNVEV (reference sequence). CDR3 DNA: TGTGCCAGCAGCCGCTTGGGGATGGGCAGCACAGATACGCAGTATTTT. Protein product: CASSRLGMGSTDTQYF.

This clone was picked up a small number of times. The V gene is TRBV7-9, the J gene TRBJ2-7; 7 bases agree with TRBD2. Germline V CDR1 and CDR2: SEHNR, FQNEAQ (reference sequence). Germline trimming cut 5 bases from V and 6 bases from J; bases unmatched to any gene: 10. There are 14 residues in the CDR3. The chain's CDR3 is CASSASPGGSEQYF. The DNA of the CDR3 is TGTGCCAGCAGCGCATCCCCGGGGGGTTCCGAGCAGTACTTC.

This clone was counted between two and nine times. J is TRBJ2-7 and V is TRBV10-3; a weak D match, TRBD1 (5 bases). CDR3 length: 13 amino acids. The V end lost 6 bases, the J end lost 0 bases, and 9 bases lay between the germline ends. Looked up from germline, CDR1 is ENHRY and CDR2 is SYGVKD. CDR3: CAISDSSSYEQYF. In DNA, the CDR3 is TGTGCCATCAGCGACAGCAGCTCCTACGAGCAGTACTTC.

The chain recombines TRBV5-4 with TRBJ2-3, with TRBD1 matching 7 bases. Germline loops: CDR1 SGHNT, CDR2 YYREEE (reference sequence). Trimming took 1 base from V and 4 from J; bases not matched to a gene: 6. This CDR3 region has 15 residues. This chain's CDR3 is CASSLIGTAPDTQYF. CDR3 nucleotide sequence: TGTGCCAGCAGCTTGATCGGGACAGCGCCAGATACGCAGTATTTT. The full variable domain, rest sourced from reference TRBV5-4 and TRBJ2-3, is ETGVTQSPTHLIKTRGQQVTLRCSSQSGHNTVSWYQQALGQGPQFIFQYYREEENGRGNFPPRFSGLQFPNYSSELNVNALELDDSALYLCASSLIGTAPDTQYFGPGTRLTVL.

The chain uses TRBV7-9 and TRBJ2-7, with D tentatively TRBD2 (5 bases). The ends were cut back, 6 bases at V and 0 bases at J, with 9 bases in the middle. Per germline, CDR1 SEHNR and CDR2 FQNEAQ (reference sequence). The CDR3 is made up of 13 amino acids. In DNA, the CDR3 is TGTGCCAGCAGGCTAGCAGCCTCCTACGAGCAGTACTTC. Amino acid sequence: CASRLAASYEQYF.

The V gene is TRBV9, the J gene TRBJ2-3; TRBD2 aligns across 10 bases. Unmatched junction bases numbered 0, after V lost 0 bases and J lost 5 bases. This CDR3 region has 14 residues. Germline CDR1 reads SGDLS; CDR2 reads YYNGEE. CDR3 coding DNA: TGTGCCAGCAGCGTAGGACTAGCGGGAGATACGCAGTATTTT. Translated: CASSVGLAGDTQYF.

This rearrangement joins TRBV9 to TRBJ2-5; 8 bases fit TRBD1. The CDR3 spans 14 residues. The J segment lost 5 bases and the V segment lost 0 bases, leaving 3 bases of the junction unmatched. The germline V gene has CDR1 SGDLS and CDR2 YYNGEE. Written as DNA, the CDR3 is TGTGCCAGCAGCGTAGGGACAGGGTTTGAGACCCAGTACTTC. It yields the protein CASSVGTGFETQYF. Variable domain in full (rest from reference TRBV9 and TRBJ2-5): DSGVTQTPKHLITATGQRVTLRCSPRSGDLSVYWYQQSLDQGLQFLIQYYNGEERAKGNILERFSAQQFPDLHSELNLSSLELGDSALYFCASSVGTGFETQYFGPGTRLLVL.

The CDR3 DNA reads as TGCGCCAGCAGCCCTTTGACTAGCGGGCCGAATGAGCAGTTCTTC. Translation gives CASSPLTSGPNEQFF. The J gene is TRBJ2-1, the V gene TRBV5-1, with 10 nucleotides matching TRBD2. The V gene end was trimmed by 4 bases and the J gene end by 7 bases; junction bases not matched to a gene: 8. From germline, CDR1 is SGHRS and CDR2 YFSETQ. The CDR3 has 15 amino acids. Filled out from reference TRBV5-1 and TRBJ2-1, the complete variable domain reads KAGVTQTPRYLIKTRGQQVTLSCSPISGHRSVSWYQQTPGQGLQFLFEYFSETQRNKGNFPGRFSGRQFSNSRSEMNVSTLELGDSALYLCASSPLTSGPNEQFFGPGTRLTVL.